Listed below are T cell receptor beta chains from one sample, sequenced in a study of blood T cell repertoires in COVID-19. The data were produced by immunoSEQ multiplex PCR, yet TCRdb's version contains in-frame clones alone and is incomplete. Among 450,000 to 500,000 clones, 70% to 90% were seen once, and the ten largest hold 3.2%. Sequences were obtained from peripheral blood. The receptors were gathered from a human donor in a cohort sampled during active COVID-19. The CDR3 runs from the conserved cysteine through the conserved F or W. Each record gives: D gene, clone size, V gene, J gene, CDR3 protein, CDR3 DNA. D genes are given only for firm matches. Only part of the rows carry a size: once, few, many, or a class if the clone is expanded.

d_gene: TRBD1; abundance: -; v_gene: TRBV27; j_gene: TRBJ2-1; CDR3aa: CASSLLGTGGQFF; CDR3nt: TGTGCCAGCAGTTTATTGGGGACAGGGGGGCAGTTCTTC
d_gene: -; abundance: -; v_gene: TRBV30; j_gene: TRBJ1-4; CDR3aa: CAGTQGFNEKLFF; CDR3nt: TGTGCCGGGACCCAGGGTTTTAATGAAAAACTGTTTTTT
d_gene: -; abundance: -; v_gene: TRBV4-1; j_gene: TRBJ1-4; CDR3aa: CASSSPAGAPLTNEKLFF; CDR3nt: TGCGCCAGCAGCTCTCCGGCGGGGGCCCCTTTGACTAATGAAAAACTGTTTTTT
d_gene: TRBD1; abundance: -; v_gene: TRBV19; j_gene: TRBJ1-1; CDR3aa: CASTSGGTEAFF; CDR3nt: TGTGCCAGTACCTCAGGGGGCACTGAAGCTTTCTTT
d_gene: TRBD1; abundance: once; v_gene: TRBV7-3; j_gene: TRBJ2-7; CDR3aa: CASSQNPGQGGEQYF; CDR3nt: TGTGCCAGCAGCCAGAACCCGGGACAGGGGGGCGAGCAGTACTTC
d_gene: -; abundance: few; v_gene: TRBV4-2; j_gene: TRBJ1-5; CDR3aa: CASSQDFSTVLNGAQHF; CDR3nt: TGTGCCAGCAGCCAAGATTTTTCGACAGTGCTTAATGGTGCCCAGCATTTT
d_gene: TRBD2; abundance: once; v_gene: TRBV9; j_gene: TRBJ2-5; CDR3aa: CASSARLAGKETQYF; CDR3nt: TGTGCCAGCAGCGCCCGACTAGCGGGGAAAGAGACCCAGTACTTC
d_gene: -; abundance: -; v_gene: TRBV5-6; j_gene: TRBJ1-5; CDR3aa: CASSLYGQGYSNQPQHF; CDR3nt: TGTGCCAGCAGCCTATACGGGCAGGGGTATAGCAATCAGCCCCAGCATTTT
d_gene: -; abundance: once; v_gene: TRBV20-1; j_gene: TRBJ1-2; CDR3aa: CSARGGNGYTF; CDR3nt: TGCAGTGCTAGGGGAGGCAATGGCTACACCTTC
d_gene: TRBD1; abundance: once; v_gene: TRBV6-6; j_gene: TRBJ2-3; CDR3aa: CASSGTGGQITQYF; CDR3nt: TGTGCCAGCTCCGGGACAGGGGGGCAGATAACGCAGTATTTT
d_gene: TRBD2; abundance: -; v_gene: TRBV5-4; j_gene: TRBJ2-1; CDR3aa: CASSSGASGSNEQFF; CDR3nt: TGTGCCAGCAGCTCCGGGGCTAGCGGGAGCAATGAGCAGTTCTTC
d_gene: -; abundance: -; v_gene: TRBV18; j_gene: TRBJ1-1; CDR3aa: CASSPLLAGMSEAFF; CDR3nt: TGTGCCAGCTCACCGCTTTTGGCGGGTATGTCTGAAGCTTTCTTT
d_gene: -; abundance: -; v_gene: TRBV28; j_gene: TRBJ2-2; CDR3aa: CASSLGRANTGELFF; CDR3nt: TGTGCCAGCAGTTTAGGCAGGGCGAACACCGGGGAGCTGTTTTTT
d_gene: -; abundance: -; v_gene: TRBV6-5; j_gene: TRBJ1-2; CDR3aa: CASSRTENYGYTF; CDR3nt: TGTGCCAGCAGTCGGACAGAAAACTATGGCTACACCTTC
d_gene: TRBD1; abundance: -; v_gene: TRBV7-3; j_gene: TRBJ1-1; CDR3aa: CASSSRGLGDTEAFF; CDR3nt: TGTGCCAGCAGCTCCAGGGGGCTCGGGGACACTGAAGCTTTCTTT
d_gene: TRBD1; abundance: few; v_gene: TRBV25-1; j_gene: TRBJ2-7; CDR3aa: CASSALTGMVYEQYF; CDR3nt: TGTGCCAGCAGTGCCTTGACAGGGATGGTCTACGAGCAGTACTTC
d_gene: -; abundance: once; v_gene: TRBV5-1; j_gene: TRBJ1-1; CDR3aa: CASGGGPGGTEAFF; CDR3nt: TGCGCCAGCGGAGGGGGGCCGGGGGGGACTGAAGCTTTCTTT
d_gene: TRBD1; abundance: few; v_gene: TRBV19; j_gene: TRBJ2-1; CDR3aa: CASSPIGTANNEQFF; CDR3nt: TGTGCCAGTAGTCCCATCGGGACAGCAAACAATGAGCAGTTCTTC
d_gene: -; abundance: -; v_gene: TRBV3-1/TRBV3-2; j_gene: TRBJ2-6; CDR3aa: CASSSVAGPLNVLTF; CDR3nt: TGTGCCAGCAGCTCTGTGGCGGGACCACTAAACGTCCTGACTTTC
d_gene: -; abundance: -; v_gene: TRBV12-3/TRBV12-4; j_gene: TRBJ2-1; CDR3aa: CASRRGLSEQFF; CDR3nt: TGTGCCAGCCGTCGGGGGTTAAGTGAGCAGTTCTTC
d_gene: TRBD2; abundance: -; v_gene: TRBV6-5; j_gene: TRBJ2-5; CDR3aa: CASSLAGGLKTQYF; CDR3nt: TGTGCCAGCAGTTTAGCGGGAGGTTTGAAGACCCAGTACTTC
d_gene: -; abundance: -; v_gene: TRBV15; j_gene: TRBJ1-4; CDR3aa: CATRTPTRDTNEKLFF; CDR3nt: TGTGCCACCAGAACTCCCACCCGGGACACCAATGAAAAACTGTTTTTT